The 18 T cell receptor beta chains given below trace back to one sample, sequenced in a study of T cells in localized non-small cell lung cancer. Assay used: immunoSEQ multiplex PCR; TCRdb lists only in-frame clones, some missing. The profile shows about 74,000 clones, 84% of them singletons. The sequencing used peripheral blood, collected before any cancer treatment. These receptor sequences come from a female donor at least 60 years old with stage I lung adenocarcinoma.

This chain connects TRBV18 to TRBJ2-1; 8 bases line up with TRBD2. Losses at the gene ends were 2 bases for V and 8 bases for J; bases not matched to a gene: 8. Germline V gene lookup returns CDR1 KGHSH and CDR2 LQKENI. The CDR3 has 15 residues. Written as DNA, the CDR3 is TGTGCCAGCTCACCAACCGGGACTAGACTGGATGAGCAGTTCTTC. This codes for CASSPTGTRLDEQFF.

This clone occurred many times. The chain has TRBV6-5 and TRBJ2-7, with 9 bases fitting TRBD2. The V and J ends lost 6 bases and 2 bases, in that order; junction bases with no gene match: 5. This CDR3 is 14 amino acids long. Germline assignment: CDR1 MNHEY and CDR2 SVGAGI. This chain's CDR3 is CASRSSGGTYEQYF. CDR3 DNA: TGTGCCAGCAGGTCAAGCGGGGGGACCTACGAGCAGTACTTC.

J is TRBJ2-5 and V is TRBV19; 9 positions match TRBD2. Germline-derived CDR1 and CDR2 are LNHDA and SQIVND (reference sequence). The CDR3 covers 16 residues. V shed 5 bases and J 2 bases; nucleotides not matched to a gene: 9. The CDR3 region is CASSRFSGRGQETQYF. The CDR3 DNA follows: TGTGCCAGTAGTCGATTTAGCGGGAGAGGGCAAGAGACCCAGTACTTC.

The V gene is TRBV7-9, the J gene TRBJ1-2, with D perhaps TRBD1 (6 bases). Trimming removed 1 base from V and 1 base from J, with 7 bases in between. The CDR3 is 14 residues long. CDR1 is SEHNR, CDR2 FQNEAQ, per germline (reference sequence). This chain's CDR3 is CASSLEQGNYGYTF. CDR3 nucleotide sequence: TGTGCCAGCAGCTTAGAACAGGGTAACTATGGCTACACCTTC. The full variable domain, its missing parts supplied by reference TRBV7-9 and TRBJ1-2, is DTGVSQNPRHKITKRGQNVTFRCDPISEHNRLYWYRQTLGQGPEFLTYFQNEAQLEKSRLLSDRFSAERPKGSFSTLEIQRTEQGDSAMYLCASSLEQGNYGYTFGSGTRLTVV.

Turning to this clone: Additional DNA sequences in this sample encode the identical CDR3. The chain joins TRBV6-5 to TRBJ2-3; D unclear. V was clipped by 6 bases and J by 3 bases, with 13 bases between them. This CDR3 has 14 residues. From germline, CDR1 is MNHEY and CDR2 SVGAGI. The CDR3 DNA follows: TGTGCCAGCAGACCCTATGGATCAACAGATACGCAGTATTTT. Protein: CASRPYGSTDTQYF.

The J gene is TRBJ1-6, the V gene TRBV28, with D perhaps matching TRBD1 (6 bases). This CDR3 has 15 residues. Germline V gene lookup returns CDR1 MDHEN and CDR2 SYDVKM. The V end lost 7 bases, the J end lost 7 bases, and 17 bases lay between the germline ends. CDR3 amino acids: CASIEGVNRNSPLHF. The CDR3 bases are TGTGCCAGCATCGAGGGGGTAAATAGGAATTCACCCCTCCACTTT.

J is TRBJ2-1 and V is TRBV21-1; the tabulated D call, TRBD2, remains unverified against the DNA. TRBV21-1 is a recognized pseudogene. The CDR3 covers 10 residues. The CDR3 reads CASISDEQFF. The CDR3 DNA reads TGTGCCAGCATCTCTGATGAGCAGTTCTTC.

The DNA of the CDR3 is TGTGCCAGCAGCGCACAGGGTCCAGACACTGAAGCTTTCTTT. As protein: CASSAQGPDTEAFF. The chain combines TRBV7-9 with TRBJ1-1, with D maybe TRBD1 (6 bases). V lost 5 bases and J lost 3, with 13 bases in between. In germline, CDR1 is SEHNR, CDR2 FQNEAQ (reference sequence). CDR3 length: 14 residues. Full variable domain (missing parts from reference TRBV7-9 and TRBJ1-1): DTGVSQNPRHKITKRGQNVTFRCDPISEHNRLYWYRQTLGQGPEFLTYFQNEAQLEKSRLLSDRFSAERPKGSFSTLEIQRTEQGDSAMYLCASSAQGPDTEAFFGQGTRLTVV.

This chain joins TRBV6-5 and TRBJ1-6; D remains unclear. V lost 0 bases and J 7 bases, leaving 7 bases between the germline ends. The CDR3 sequence is 14 residues long. Germline V gene data show CDR1 as MNHEY and CDR2 as SVGAGI. CDR3 amino acids: CASSYSFPNSPLHF. The CDR3 bases are TGTGCCAGCAGTTACTCGTTCCCCAATTCACCCCTCCACTTT.

The chain employs TRBV5-5 and TRBJ2-3, with TRBD2 identical over 10 bases. V shed 4 bases, J shed 3 bases, and the junction held 8 bases outside the gene matches. Per germline, CDR1 SGHKS and CDR2 YYEKEE (reference sequence). CDR3 length: 16 residues. This CDR3 is CASSLLAGLRTDTQYF. CDR3 DNA: TGTGCCAGCAGCCTACTAGCGGGGTTAAGGACAGATACGCAGTATTTT.

The CDR3 here is CASRRTVYNEQFF. The DNA of the CDR3 is TGTGCCAGCAGGAGGACAGTTTACAATGAGCAGTTCTTC. The chain joins TRBV27 to TRBJ2-1; the D gene is possibly TRBD1 (6 bases). CDR3 length equals 13 residues. CDR1 and CDR2 (germline): MNHEY, SMNVEV (reference sequence). Deletions cut 6 bases from V and 4 bases from J, with 10 bases between.

This rearrangement joins TRBV7-2 to TRBJ2-2; D is possibly TRBD1 (5 bases). V lost 5 bases and J 1 base, leaving 8 bases between the germline ends. This CDR3 has 14 amino acids. CDR1 and CDR2 from the germline V gene are SGHTA and FQGNSA. CDR3 residues: CASSPTVNTGELFF. The CDR3 DNA follows: TGTGCCAGCAGCCCGACAGTGAACACCGGGGAGCTGTTTTTT.

The CDR3 DNA reads as TGTGCCATCAGGTCACTAGCGGGAGGGTTTAATGAGCAGTTCTTC. Translating it yields CAIRSLAGGFNEQFF. The chain employs TRBV10-3 and TRBJ2-1; 13 bases agree with TRBD2. The J segment lost 7 bases and the V segment lost 6 bases, leaving 6 bases of the junction unmatched. Germline-derived CDR1 and CDR2 are ENHRY and SYGVKD. The CDR3 sequence is 15 residues long.

This chain joins TRBV10-1 and TRBJ2-7; D possibly corresponds to TRBD2 (5 bases). Trimming stripped 5 bases from V and 3 bases from J, with 8 bases between. Per germline, CDR1 WNHNN and CDR2 SYGVQD (reference sequence). This CDR3 comprises 12 residues. In DNA form, the CDR3 reads TGCGCCAGCAGTAACGGGGACTACGAGCAGTACTTC. Amino acid sequence: CASSNGDYEQYF.

The chain combines TRBV9 with TRBJ2-7; 11 bases align to TRBD2. The CDR3 length is 16 residues. J lost 1 base, V lost 8 bases, and 11 bases had no gene match. In germline, CDR1 is SGDLS, CDR2 YYNGEE. CDR3 region: CARRGVGTSGSYEQYF. The CDR3, as DNA: TGTGCCAGGAGGGGGGTAGGGACTAGCGGTTCCTACGAGCAGTACTTC.

V is TRBV5-1 and J is TRBJ2-1, with 11 nucleotides matching TRBD1. The V gene end was trimmed by 3 bases and the J gene end by 2 bases; junction bases not matched to a gene: 1. This CDR3 spans 15 amino acids. Germline V CDR1 and CDR2: SGHRS, YFSETQ. The DNA of the CDR3 is TGCGCCAGCAGCTCGGACAGGGGGCCCTACAATGAGCAGTTCTTC. This codes for CASSSDRGPYNEQFF.

This rearrangement joins TRBV11-3 to TRBJ2-5; 10 positions match TRBD2. Germline-derived CDR1 and CDR2 are SGHNT and YENEEA. This CDR3 spans 16 amino acids. V lost 3 bases and J lost 2; bases outside the gene matches: 6. CDR3 protein: CASSFLASGGQETQYF. The CDR3 bases are TGTGCCAGCAGCTTCTTGGCTAGCGGGGGACAAGAGACCCAGTACTTC.

The V gene is TRBV7-6, the J gene TRBJ1-4; 9 bases map to TRBD1. After removal of 0 bases from V and 5 bases from J, the junction contained 4 bases not matched to a gene. The germline V gene has CDR1 SGHVS and CDR2 FNYEAQ. This CDR3 spans 16 amino acids. The CDR3 DNA sequence: TGTGCCAGCAGCTTAGCTGTGACAGGGGGGAATGAAAAACTGTTTTTT. Its protein is CASSLAVTGGNEKLFF.